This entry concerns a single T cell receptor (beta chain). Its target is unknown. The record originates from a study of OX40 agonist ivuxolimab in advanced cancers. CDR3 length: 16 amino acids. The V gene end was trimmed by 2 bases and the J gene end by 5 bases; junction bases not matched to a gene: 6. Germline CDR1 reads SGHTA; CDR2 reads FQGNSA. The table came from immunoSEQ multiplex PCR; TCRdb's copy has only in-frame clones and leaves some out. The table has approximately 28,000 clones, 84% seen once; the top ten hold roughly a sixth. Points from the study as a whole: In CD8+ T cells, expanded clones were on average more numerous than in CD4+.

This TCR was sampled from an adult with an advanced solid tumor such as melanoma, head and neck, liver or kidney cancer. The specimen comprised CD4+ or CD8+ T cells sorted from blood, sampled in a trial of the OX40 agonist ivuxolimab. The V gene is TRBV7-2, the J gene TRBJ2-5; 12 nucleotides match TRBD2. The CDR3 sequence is CASSLSRLAGEETQYF. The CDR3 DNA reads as TGTGCCAGCAGCTTAAGTCGACTAGCGGGAGAGGAGACCCAGTACTTC.